The 2 T cell receptor beta chains presented below share a single source sample, sequenced in a study of T cell changes during pregnancy in multiple sclerosis (dated by TCRdb to about 2019). Library generation was performed with the immunoSEQ multiplex PCR assay. As stored in TCRdb, this immuneACCESS dataset retains in-frame rearrangements with V and J assigned. A fraction of the clones does not appear; measured against another copy, unresolved V genes explain less than half of the discrepancy, and the remainder lacks a known reason. The sample table shows approximately 50,000 clones, and approximately 94% are seen once. Around 0.3% of the sample comes from the top ten. The specimen was CD4+ T cells from peripheral blood mononuclear cells, collected in the third trimester of pregnancy. The source is a female donor with multiple sclerosis, enrolled in a pregnancy study.

J is TRBJ1-6 and V is TRBV5-1, with a weak D call TRBD1 (5 bases). The V end lost 0 bases, the J end lost 9 bases, and 7 bases lay between the germline ends. There are 13 residues in the CDR3. Germline CDR1 and CDR2: SGHRS and YFSETQ. CDR3 sequence reads: CASSLVGGSPLHF. The DNA for the CDR3 is TGCGCCAGCAGCTTGGTCGGGGGTTCACCCCTCCACTTT.

V gene TRBV6-1 combines with J gene TRBJ2-2; 7 nucleotides line up with TRBD1. V lost 4 bases and J lost 6; bases outside the gene matches: 5. CDR1 is MNHNS and CDR2 is SASEGT in the germline V gene. This CDR3 spans 14 amino acids. The CDR3 region has the DNA TGTGCCAGCAGTGTAGGGACAGTGGCCGGGGAGCTGTTTTTT. Encoded protein: CASSVGTVAGELFF.